The entry that follows covers one T cell receptor (beta chain) sequence. The antigen is not known. Germline CDR1 SQVTM, CDR2 ANQGSEA. The V segment lost 7 bases and the J segment 9 bases; nucleotides outside the gene matches: 15. The CDR3 sequence is 15 residues long. These data originate in a study of identical twins. Using its own MiXCR run on the 5' RACE reads, TCRdb lists one record per CDR3 protein. Of 700,000 or so distinct CDR3 sequences in the sample, 8.6% were seen once. Study-level findings and limits: Carriage of fewer insertions was seen in abundant cord blood beta clonotypes, whereas memory repertoires showed none. Excess twin sharing in beta out-of-frame sequences was weaker.

This sample was shared with a second study, whose subject was yellow fever vaccine responses in identical twins.

The chain recombines TRBV29-1 with TRBJ2-1; TRBD1 matches 10 bases. This TCR was recovered from a woman younger than 30 in good health. The sample consisted of PBMCs. CDR3 DNA sequence: TGCAGCGCCCCGGATGAGACAGGGGGCTTAAGTGAGCAGTTCTTC. This gives the protein CSAPDETGGLSEQFF.